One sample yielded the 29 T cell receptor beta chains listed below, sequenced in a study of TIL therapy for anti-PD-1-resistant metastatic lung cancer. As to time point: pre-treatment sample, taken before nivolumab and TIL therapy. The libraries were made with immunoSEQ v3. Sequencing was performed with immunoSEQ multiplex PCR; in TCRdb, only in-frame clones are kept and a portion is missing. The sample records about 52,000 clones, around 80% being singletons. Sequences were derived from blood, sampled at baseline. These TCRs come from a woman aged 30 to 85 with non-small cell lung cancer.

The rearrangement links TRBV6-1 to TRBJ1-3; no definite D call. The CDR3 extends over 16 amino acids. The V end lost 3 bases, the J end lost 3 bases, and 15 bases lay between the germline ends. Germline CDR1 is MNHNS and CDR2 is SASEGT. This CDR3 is CASSESLLGSGNTIYF. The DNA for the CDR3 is TGTGCCAGCAGTGAGTCTCTCCTAGGGAGTGGAAACACCATATATTTT.

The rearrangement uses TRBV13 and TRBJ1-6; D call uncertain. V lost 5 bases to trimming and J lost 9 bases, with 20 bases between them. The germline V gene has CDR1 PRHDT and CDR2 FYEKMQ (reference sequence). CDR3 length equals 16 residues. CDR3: CASSERLSTWGSPLHF. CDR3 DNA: TGTGCCAGCAGCGAAAGACTATCGACCTGGGGTTCACCCCTCCACTTT.

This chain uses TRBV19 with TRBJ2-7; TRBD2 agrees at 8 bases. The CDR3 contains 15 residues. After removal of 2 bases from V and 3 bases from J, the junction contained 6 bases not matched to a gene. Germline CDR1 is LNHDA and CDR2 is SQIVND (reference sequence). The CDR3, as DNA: TGTGCCAGTAGTATATGGCTAGCGGGCGACTACGAGCAGTACTTC. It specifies CASSIWLAGDYEQYF.

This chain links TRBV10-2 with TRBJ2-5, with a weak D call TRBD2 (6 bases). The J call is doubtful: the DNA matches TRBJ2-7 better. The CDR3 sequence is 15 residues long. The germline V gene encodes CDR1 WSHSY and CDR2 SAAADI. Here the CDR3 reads CASRGSGTPGHEQYF. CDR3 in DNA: TGCGCCAGCAGGGGTTCCGGGACTCCCGGACACGAGCAGTACTTC.

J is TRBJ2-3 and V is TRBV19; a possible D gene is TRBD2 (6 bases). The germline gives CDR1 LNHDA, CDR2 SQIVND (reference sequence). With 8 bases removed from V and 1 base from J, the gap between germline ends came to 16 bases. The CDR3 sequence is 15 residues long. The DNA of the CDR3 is TGTGCCAGTCGCCGGGAGAGGGATGGCACAGATACGCAGTATTTT. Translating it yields CASRRERDGTDTQYF. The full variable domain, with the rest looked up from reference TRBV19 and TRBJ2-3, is DGGITQSPKYLFRKEGQNVTLSCEQNLNHDAMYWYRQDPGQGLRLIYYSQIVNDFQKGDIAEGYSVSREKKESFPLTVTSAQKNPTAFYLCASRRERDGTDTQYFGPGTRLTVL.

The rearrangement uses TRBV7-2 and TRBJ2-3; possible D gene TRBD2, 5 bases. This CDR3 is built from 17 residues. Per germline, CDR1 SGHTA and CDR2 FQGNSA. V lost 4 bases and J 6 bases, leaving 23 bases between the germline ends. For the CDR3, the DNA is TGTGCCAGCAGCTCAGACCCCTTCTCTAGCCAACGGGATACGCAGTATTTT. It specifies CASSSDPFSSQRDTQYF. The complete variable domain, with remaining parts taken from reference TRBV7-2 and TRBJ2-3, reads GAGVSQSPSNKVTEKGKDVELRCDPISGHTALYWYRQSLGQGLEFLIYFQGNSAPDKSGLPSDRFSAERTGGSVSTLTIQRTQQEDSAVYLCASSSDPFSSQRDTQYFGPGTRLTVL.

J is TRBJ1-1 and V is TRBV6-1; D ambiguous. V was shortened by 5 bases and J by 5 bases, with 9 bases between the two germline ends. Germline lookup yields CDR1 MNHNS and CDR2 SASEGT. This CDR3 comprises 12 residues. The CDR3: CASSSGRTEAFF. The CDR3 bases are TGTGCCAGCAGTTCCGGGAGGACTGAAGCTTTCTTT.

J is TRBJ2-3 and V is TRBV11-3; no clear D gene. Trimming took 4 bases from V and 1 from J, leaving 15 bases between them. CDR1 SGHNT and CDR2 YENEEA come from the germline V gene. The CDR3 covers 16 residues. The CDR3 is CASSYKGSSGTDTQYF. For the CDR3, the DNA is TGTGCCAGCAGCTATAAAGGATCGTCGGGCACAGATACGCAGTATTTT.

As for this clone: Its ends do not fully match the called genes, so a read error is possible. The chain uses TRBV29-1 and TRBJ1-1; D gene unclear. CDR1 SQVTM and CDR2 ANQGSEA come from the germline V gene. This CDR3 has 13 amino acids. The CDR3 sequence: CSVEGPGGSEAFF. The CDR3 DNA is TGCAGCGTTGAAGGGCCTGGCGGCTCTGAGGCTTTCTTT.

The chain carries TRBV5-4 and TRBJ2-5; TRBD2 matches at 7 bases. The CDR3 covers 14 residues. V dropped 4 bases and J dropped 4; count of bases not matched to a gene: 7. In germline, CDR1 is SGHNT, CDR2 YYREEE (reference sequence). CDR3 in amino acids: CASSPTGEGETQYF. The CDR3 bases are TGTGCCAGCAGCCCGACGGGGGAGGGAGAGACCCAGTACTTC.

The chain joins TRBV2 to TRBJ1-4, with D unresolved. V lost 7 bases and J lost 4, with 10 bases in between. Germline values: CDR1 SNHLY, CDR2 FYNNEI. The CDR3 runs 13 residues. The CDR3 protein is CASKEQNNEKLFF. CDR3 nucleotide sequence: TGTGCCAGCAAGGAACAGAATAATGAAAAACTGTTTTTT.

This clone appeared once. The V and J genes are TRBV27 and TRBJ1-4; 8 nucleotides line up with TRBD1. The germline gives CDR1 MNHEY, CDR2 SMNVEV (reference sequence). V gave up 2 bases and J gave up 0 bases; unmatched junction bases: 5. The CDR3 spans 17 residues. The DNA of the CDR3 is TGTGCCAGCAGTTTAATAGGACAGGGTGCAACTAATGAAAAACTGTTTTTT. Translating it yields CASSLIGQGATNEKLFF.

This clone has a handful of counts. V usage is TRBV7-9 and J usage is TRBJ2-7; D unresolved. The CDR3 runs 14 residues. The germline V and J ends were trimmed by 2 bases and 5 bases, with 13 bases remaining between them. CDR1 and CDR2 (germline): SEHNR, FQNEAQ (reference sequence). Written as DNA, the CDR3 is TGTGCCAGCAGCTTATTGGCCCGTATCCACGAGCAGTACTTC. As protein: CASSLLARIHEQYF.

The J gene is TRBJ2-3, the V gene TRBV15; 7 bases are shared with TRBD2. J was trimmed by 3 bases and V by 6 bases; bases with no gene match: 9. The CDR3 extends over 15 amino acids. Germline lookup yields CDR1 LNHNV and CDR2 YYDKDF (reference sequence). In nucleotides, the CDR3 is TGTGCCACCAGTTACTCAGCGGGGCTTACAGATACGCAGTATTTT. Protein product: CATSYSAGLTDTQYF.

The CDR3: CASSLGDRDTGELFF. CDR3 bases: TGTGCCAGCAGCTTGGGCGACAGGGATACCGGGGAGCTGTTTTTT. The chain joins TRBV5-4 to TRBJ2-2, with 7 nucleotides matching TRBD1. CDR1 and CDR2 from the germline V gene are SGHNT and YYREEE (reference sequence). The CDR3 covers 15 residues. The trim removed 0 bases at V and 5 bases at J, leaving 4 bases unmatched.

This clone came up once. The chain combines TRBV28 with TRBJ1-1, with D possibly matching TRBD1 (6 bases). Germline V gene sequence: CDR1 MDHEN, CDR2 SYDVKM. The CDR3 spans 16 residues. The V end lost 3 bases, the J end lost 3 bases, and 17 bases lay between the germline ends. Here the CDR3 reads CASSFLRRGMDTEAFF. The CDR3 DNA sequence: TGTGCCAGCAGTTTTCTTCGGAGGGGGATGGACACTGAAGCTTTCTTT.

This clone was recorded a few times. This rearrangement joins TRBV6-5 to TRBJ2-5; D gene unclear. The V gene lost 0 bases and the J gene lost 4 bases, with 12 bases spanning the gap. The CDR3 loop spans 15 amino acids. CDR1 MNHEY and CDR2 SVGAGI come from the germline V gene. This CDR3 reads CASSYSDVPSETQYF. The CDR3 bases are TGTGCCAGCAGTTACTCAGACGTACCTTCAGAGACCCAGTACTTC.

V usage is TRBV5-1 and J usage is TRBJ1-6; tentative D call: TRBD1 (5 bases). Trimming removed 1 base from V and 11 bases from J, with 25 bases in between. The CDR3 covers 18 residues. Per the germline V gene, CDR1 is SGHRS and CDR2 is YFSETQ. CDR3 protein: CASSLRSGTQLAGPPLHF. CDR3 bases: TGCGCCAGCAGCTTGAGGTCGGGGACGCAGTTGGCGGGGCCACCCCTCCACTTT. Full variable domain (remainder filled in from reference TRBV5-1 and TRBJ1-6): KAGVTQTPRYLIKTRGQQVTLSCSPISGHRSVSWYQQTPGQGLQFLFEYFSETQRNKGNFPGRFSGRQFSNSRSEMNVSTLELGDSALYLCASSLRSGTQLAGPPLHFGNGTRLTVT.

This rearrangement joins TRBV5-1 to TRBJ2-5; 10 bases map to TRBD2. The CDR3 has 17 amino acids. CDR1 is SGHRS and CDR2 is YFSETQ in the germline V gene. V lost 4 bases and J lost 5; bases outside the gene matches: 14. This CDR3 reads CASSLGTSATGRETQYF. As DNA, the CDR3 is TGCGCCAGCAGCCTCGGGACTAGCGCCACGGGGAGGGAGACCCAGTACTTC.

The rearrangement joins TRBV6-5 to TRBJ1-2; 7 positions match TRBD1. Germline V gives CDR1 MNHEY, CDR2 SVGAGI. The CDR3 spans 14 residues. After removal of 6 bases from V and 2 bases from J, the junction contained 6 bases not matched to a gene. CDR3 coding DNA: TGTGCCAGCAGGATGACAGGGACCAACTATGGCTACACCTTC. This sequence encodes CASRMTGTNYGYTF.

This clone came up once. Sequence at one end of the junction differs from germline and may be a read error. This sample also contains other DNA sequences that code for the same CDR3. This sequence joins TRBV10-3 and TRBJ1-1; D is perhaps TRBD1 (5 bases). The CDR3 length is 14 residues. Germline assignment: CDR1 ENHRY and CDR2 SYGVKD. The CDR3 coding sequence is TGTGCCATCAGTGATAAGGGGAAGGGCACTGAAGCTTTTTTT. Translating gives CAISDKGKGTEAFF.

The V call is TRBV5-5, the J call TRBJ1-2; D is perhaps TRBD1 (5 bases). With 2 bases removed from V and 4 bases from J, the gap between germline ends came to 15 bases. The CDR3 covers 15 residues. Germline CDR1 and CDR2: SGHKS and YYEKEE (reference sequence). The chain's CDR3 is CASSLTGPMGYGYTF. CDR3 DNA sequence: TGTGCCAGCAGCTTAACAGGACCCATGGGCTATGGCTACACCTTC.

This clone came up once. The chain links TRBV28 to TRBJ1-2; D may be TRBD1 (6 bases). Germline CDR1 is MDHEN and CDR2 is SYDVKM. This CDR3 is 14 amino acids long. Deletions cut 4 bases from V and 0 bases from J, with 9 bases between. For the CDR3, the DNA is TGTGCCAGCAGTTGGGACACCCCTAACTATGGCTACACCTTC. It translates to CASSWDTPNYGYTF.

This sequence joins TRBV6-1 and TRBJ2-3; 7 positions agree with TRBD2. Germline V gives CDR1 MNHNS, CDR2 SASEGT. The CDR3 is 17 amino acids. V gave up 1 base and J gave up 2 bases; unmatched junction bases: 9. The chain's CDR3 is CASSEVRSSGHTDTQYF. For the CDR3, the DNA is TGTGCCAGCAGTGAAGTGAGGAGTAGCGGGCACACAGATACGCAGTATTTT.

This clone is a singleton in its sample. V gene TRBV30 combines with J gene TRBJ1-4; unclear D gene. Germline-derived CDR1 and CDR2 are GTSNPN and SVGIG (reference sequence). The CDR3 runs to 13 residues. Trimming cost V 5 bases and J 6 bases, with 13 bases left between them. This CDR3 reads CAWSDNLDEKLFF. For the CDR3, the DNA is TGTGCCTGGTCCGACAATCTGGATGAAAAACTGTTTTTT.

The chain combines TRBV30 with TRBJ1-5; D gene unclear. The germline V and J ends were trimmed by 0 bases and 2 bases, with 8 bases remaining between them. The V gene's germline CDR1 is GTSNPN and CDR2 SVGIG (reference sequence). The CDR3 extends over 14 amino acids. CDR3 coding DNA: TGTGCCTGGAGTGTAGGGCACGGCAATCAGCCCCAGCATTTT. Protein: CAWSVGHGNQPQHF.

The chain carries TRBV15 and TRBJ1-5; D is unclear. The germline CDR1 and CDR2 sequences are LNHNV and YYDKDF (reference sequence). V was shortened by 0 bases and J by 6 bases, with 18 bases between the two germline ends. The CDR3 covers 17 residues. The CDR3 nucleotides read TGTGCCACCAGCAGAGATCTTCCGGGAAGGGTGGTTCAGCCCCAGCATTTT. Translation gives CATSRDLPGRVVQPQHF.

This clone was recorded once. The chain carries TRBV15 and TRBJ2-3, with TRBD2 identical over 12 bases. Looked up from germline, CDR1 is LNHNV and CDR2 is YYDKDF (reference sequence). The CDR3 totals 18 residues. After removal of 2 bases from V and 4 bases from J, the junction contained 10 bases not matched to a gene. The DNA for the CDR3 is TGTGCCACCAGCAGATCCTACCCGACTAGCGGGAGCGCAGATACGCAGTATTTT. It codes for CATSRSYPTSGSADTQYF. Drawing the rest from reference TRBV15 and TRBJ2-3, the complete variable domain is DAMVIQNPRYQVTQFGKPVTLSCSQTLNHNVMYWYQQKSSQAPKLLFHYYDKDFNNEADTPDNFQSRRPNTSFCFLDIRSPGLGDTAMYLCATSRSYPTSGSADTQYFGPGTRLTVL.

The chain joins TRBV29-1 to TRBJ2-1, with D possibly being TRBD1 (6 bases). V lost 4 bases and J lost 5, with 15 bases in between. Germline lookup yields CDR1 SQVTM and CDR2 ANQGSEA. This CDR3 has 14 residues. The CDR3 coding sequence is TGCAGCGTTGCCGGCAGGGGCTACAACAATGAGCAGTTCTTC. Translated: CSVAGRGYNNEQFF.